Below, 28 T cell receptor beta chains from the same sample are listed, as sequenced in a study of blood T cell repertoires in COVID-19 (dated by TCRdb to 2018 to 2021). The library came from the immunoSEQ multiplex PCR assay. Here the immuneACCESS table is served through TCRdb, limited to in-frame sequences with V and J called. Missing clones are a known gap in these copies; in checked studies unresolved V genes cover under half, and the rest lacks a known reason. The sample yields over 65,000 clones; 80% to 90% were counted once. Of the sample, around 9.2% falls within the top ten clones. The sequencing input was peripheral blood. The source is a human donor in a cohort sampled during active COVID-19.

The chain is built from TRBV7-8 and TRBJ2-3; possibly TRBD1 for D (6 bases). Germline CDR1 and CDR2: SGHVS and FQNEAQ. The CDR3 is 13 residues long. The V end lost 5 bases, the J end lost 9 bases, and 15 bases lay between the germline ends. The CDR3, as DNA: TGTGCCAGCAGCCCAGCCAGGGGAGAGACGCAGTATTTT. Amino acid sequence: CASSPARGETQYF.

This CDR3 reads CASSSTGHSGANVLTF. Here the CDR3 DNA reads TGTGCCAGCAGTTCCACGGGACACTCTGGGGCCAACGTCCTGACTTTC. This sequence joins TRBV6-5 and TRBJ2-6; tentative D call: TRBD1 (6 bases). The CDR3 contains 16 residues. Germline V gene sequence: CDR1 MNHEY, CDR2 SVGAGI. Trimming cost V 4 bases and J 0 bases, with 10 bases left between them.

This chain connects TRBV4-1 to TRBJ2-2, with 8 bases identical to TRBD1. Germline trimming cut 4 bases from V and 9 bases from J; bases unmatched to any gene: 10. The CDR3 covers 15 residues. CDR1 is MGHRA and CDR2 is YSYEKL in the germline V gene. The CDR3 spells CASSPRDRSERELFF. In DNA form, the CDR3 reads TGCGCCAGCAGCCCTCGGGACAGGAGTGAGCGGGAGCTGTTTTTT.

The chain joins TRBV19 to TRBJ2-6; D possibly corresponds to TRBD1 (5 bases). V lost 0 bases, J lost 0 bases, and 9 bases lay in between. Germline values: CDR1 LNHDA, CDR2 SQIVND (reference sequence). This CDR3 comprises 17 residues. The CDR3 region is CASSIEDTFSGANVLTF. In DNA, the CDR3 is TGTGCCAGTAGTATAGAGGACACTTTCTCTGGGGCCAACGTCCTGACTTTC.

This clone was found once. This chain connects TRBV30 to TRBJ1-6; a possible D gene is TRBD1 (6 bases). The CDR3 has 13 amino acids. Germline V gene sequence: CDR1 GTSNPN, CDR2 SVGIG (reference sequence). With 5 bases removed from V and 5 bases from J, the gap between germline ends came to 10 bases. The CDR3 bases are TGTGCCTGGGGGGGGGCAAATAATTCACCCCTCCACTTT. This translates into CAWGGANNSPLHF.

V gene TRBV6-4 combines with J gene TRBJ2-3, with a possible D match to TRBD2 (6 bases). The germline V gene has CDR1 MRHNA and CDR2 SNTAGT. Trimming removed 5 bases from V and 0 bases from J, with 6 bases in between. There are 13 residues in the CDR3. CDR3 amino acids: CASSSGSTDTQYF. The DNA for the CDR3 is TGTGCCAGCAGTAGCGGGAGCACAGATACGCAGTATTTT.

This clone was observed once. The CDR3 sequence is CASSRGEVRYNEQFF. In DNA form, the CDR3 reads TGTGCCAGCAGCCGTGGAGAGGTGCGATACAATGAGCAGTTCTTC. The chain recombines TRBV5-6 with TRBJ2-1; D ambiguous. CDR1 and CDR2 (germline): SGHDT, YYEEEE. The CDR3 is made up of 15 amino acids. V was shortened by 4 bases and J by 4 bases, with 15 bases between the two germline ends.

This rearrangement joins TRBV7-9 to TRBJ1-1, with TRBD1 matching 8 bases. After removal of 1 base from V and 3 bases from J, the junction contained 7 bases not matched to a gene. The germline V gene encodes CDR1 SEHNR and CDR2 FQNEAQ (reference sequence). CDR3 length equals 16 residues. The CDR3 DNA follows: TGTGCCAGCAGCTTAGTACAGACAGGGGCGGACACTGAAGCTTTCTTT. It translates to CASSLVQTGADTEAFF.

This chain connects TRBV6-5 to TRBJ1-2, with 7 bases fitting TRBD1. The CDR3 loop spans 13 amino acids. V was pared by 6 bases and J by 2 bases, with 3 bases of the junction left unmatched. Germline CDR1 MNHEY, CDR2 SVGAGI. DNA of the CDR3: TGTGCCAGCAGCGACAGGGCCAACTATGGCTACACCTTC. Amino acids: CASSDRANYGYTF.

The chain combines TRBV28 with TRBJ2-2; D may be TRBD1 (5 bases). Germline V CDR1 and CDR2: MDHEN, SYDVKM. The CDR3 is made up of 17 amino acids. The ends were cut back, 6 bases at V and 0 bases at J, with 17 bases in the middle. CDR3 sequence reads: CASRRHGAGSNTGELFF. In DNA, the CDR3 is TGTGCCAGCAGGCGCCATGGGGCAGGTTCGAACACCGGGGAGCTGTTTTTT.

The V gene is TRBV12-2, the J gene TRBJ2-7; the table's D call of TRBD2 was not tested on the DNA. TRBV12-2 counts as a pseudogene. The CDR3 consists of 15 residues. The CDR3: CASRARGAGAREQYF. CDR3 nucleotide sequence: TGTGCAAGTCGCGCCAGAGGAGCGGGAGCAAGAGAGCAGTACTTC.

The V gene is TRBV3-1 (or the pseudogene TRBV3-2), the J gene TRBJ2-1, with 10 bases fitting TRBD2. The V segment lost 0 bases and the J segment 8 bases; nucleotides outside the gene matches: 13. CDR1 is LGHDT and CDR2 is YNNKEL in the germline V gene (reference sequence). The CDR3 runs to 18 residues. CDR3 coding DNA: TGTGCCAGCAGCCAAGAGTTGACAGAGCGGGAGGGCAACTATGAGCAGTTCTTC. Protein: CASSQELTEREGNYEQFF.

The chain uses TRBV10-3 and TRBJ2-7, with 8 nucleotides matching TRBD2. V lost 0 bases to trimming and J lost 5 bases; unmatched junction nucleotides: 6. Germline V gene data show CDR1 as ENHRY and CDR2 as SYGVKD. The CDR3 has 15 residues. CDR3 sequence (DNA): TGTGCCATCAGTGAGTCGAGCGGGAGTTCCCACGAGCAGTACTTC. This sequence encodes CAISESSGSSHEQYF.

The CDR3 loop reads CASSRRFGRTSPRPDTQYF. The DNA of the CDR3 is TGTGCCAGCAGTCGACGCTTTGGAAGGACATCACCTCGTCCAGATACGCAGTATTTT. The gene calls are TRBV12-1 and TRBJ2-3; TRBD1 is taken as the D call from the table, unchecked against the DNA. TRBV12-1 is tagged as a pseudogene. This CDR3 contains 19 residues.

CDR3 sequence reads: CASSEPPWTGSLGQPQHF. In nucleotides, the CDR3 is TGTGCCAGCAGTGAACCCCCCTGGACAGGGTCCTTGGGACAGCCCCAGCATTTT. This chain connects TRBV6-1 to TRBJ1-5; 8 bases line up with TRBD1. This CDR3 has 18 amino acids. Germline V lookup: CDR1 MNHNS, CDR2 SASEGT. Trimming removed 2 bases from V and 7 bases from J; junction bases left unmatched: 16.

V gene TRBV7-3 combines with J gene TRBJ2-1; D is unresolved. Germline loops: CDR1 SGHTA, CDR2 FQGTGA. This CDR3 contains 13 residues. Between the trimmed V and J ends, which lost 5 bases and 0 bases, there was a span of 5 bases. The CDR3 is CASSPSSYNEQFF. CDR3 coding DNA: TGTGCCAGCAGCCCGAGCTCCTACAATGAGCAGTTCTTC.

The V and J genes are TRBV3-1 (or the pseudogene TRBV3-2) and TRBJ1-3; perhaps TRBD1 as D (5 bases). Between the trimmed V and J ends, which lost 5 bases and 4 bases, there was a span of 9 bases. The CDR3 loop spans 13 amino acids. Germline V gene sequence: CDR1 LGHDT, CDR2 YNNKEL (reference sequence). Here the CDR3 DNA reads TGTGCCAGCAGCGGGACTTTCGGAAACACCATATATTTT. It encodes CASSGTFGNTIYF.

V gene TRBV4-1 combines with J gene TRBJ1-4; weak D call: TRBD1 (5 bases). Germline CDR1 and CDR2: MGHRA and YSYEKL. Trimming took 3 bases from V and 8 from J, leaving 16 bases between them. The CDR3 totals 15 residues. Here the CDR3 DNA reads TGCGCCAGCAGCCACCCGGGAGGGGAGCGGGAAAAACTGTTTTTT. This codes for CASSHPGGEREKLFF.

This chain links TRBV4-1 with TRBJ1-5, with 8 bases lining up with TRBD1. V trimming: 4 bases; J trimming: 5 bases; junction bases outside the gene matches: 4. Germline values: CDR1 MGHRA, CDR2 YSYEKL. The CDR3 contains 14 residues. CDR3 sequence: CASSPGQGDQPQHF. In nucleotides, the CDR3 is TGCGCCAGCAGCCCAGGACAGGGAGATCAGCCCCAGCATTTT.

The sample holds one count of this clone. This sequence joins TRBV7-9 and TRBJ2-1, with TRBD2 matching 12 bases. CDR1 is SEHNR and CDR2 is FQNEAQ in the germline V gene (reference sequence). J was trimmed by 8 bases and V by 6 bases; bases with no gene match: 11. The CDR3 is 16 residues long. The CDR3 loop reads CASSTPRTSGMDEQFF. The CDR3 region has the DNA TGTGCCAGCAGTACTCCTAGGACTAGCGGGATGGATGAGCAGTTCTTC.

The V call is TRBV27, the J call TRBJ2-7; TRBD2 aligns across 8 bases. Trimming cost V 3 bases and J 2 bases; bases outside gene matches: 18. Germline values: CDR1 MNHEY, CDR2 SMNVEV (reference sequence). CDR3 size: 19 residues. In DNA, the CDR3 is TGTGCCAGCAGTTTCCTCACTAGCGGCCGCCTGCCCCTTACCTACGAGCAGTACTTC. Translated, it gives CASSFLTSGRLPLTYEQYF.

The V call is TRBV18, the J call TRBJ2-6, with 7 bases aligning to TRBD1. The CDR3 spans 18 residues. Germline V lookup: CDR1 KGHSH, CDR2 LQKENI. J gave up 0 bases and V 6 bases, and 11 bases lay outside the gene matches. The chain's CDR3 is CASSPRTGSLSGANVLTF. The DNA for the CDR3 is TGTGCCAGCTCCCCCAGGACAGGTTCTCTCTCTGGGGCCAACGTCCTGACTTTC.

The V gene is TRBV27, the J gene TRBJ2-5; 9 bases are a match to TRBD1. The trim removed 3 bases at V and 2 bases at J, leaving 1 base unmatched. Germline V gene lookup returns CDR1 MNHEY and CDR2 SMNVEV (reference sequence). This CDR3 region has 14 residues. The CDR3 loop reads CASSFGTGQETQYF. The CDR3 DNA sequence: TGTGCCAGCAGTTTTGGGACAGGGCAAGAGACCCAGTACTTC.

This clone was seen a few times. The CDR3 bases are TGCGCCAGCAGCCAAGATTCGAGGAGGGGGCCGTACAATGAGCAGTTCTTC. This gives the protein CASSQDSRRGPYNEQFF. The J gene is TRBJ2-1, the V gene TRBV4-3; perhaps TRBD1 as D (7 bases). V lost 0 bases and J lost 4, with 16 bases in between. CDR1 and CDR2 (germline): LGHNA, YSLEER. This CDR3 region has 17 residues.

The chain joins TRBV3-1 (or the pseudogene TRBV3-2) to TRBJ2-7, with a weak D call TRBD1 (5 bases). Per germline, CDR1 LGHDT and CDR2 YNNKEL (reference sequence). Trimming removed 0 bases from V and 2 bases from J, with 8 bases in between. The CDR3 has 14 amino acids. CDR3 in amino acids: CASSQEDSPYEQYF. DNA for the CDR3: TGTGCCAGCAGCCAAGAAGACAGCCCCTACGAGCAGTACTTC.

The rearrangement uses TRBV28 and TRBJ2-3; D ambiguous. From germline, CDR1 is MDHEN and CDR2 SYDVKM. Trimming took off 1 base at V and 6 bases at J, with 11 bases between the two ends. The length of the CDR3 is 14 residues. The DNA of the CDR3 is TGTGCCAGCAGTTTATTCACAGAACTTGATACGCAGTATTTT. Encoded protein: CASSLFTELDTQYF.

This clone was counted only a few times. This rearrangement joins TRBV20-1 to TRBJ2-7; a weak D match, TRBD1 (6 bases). Germline-derived CDR1 and CDR2 are DFQATT and SNEGSKA (reference sequence). The CDR3 loop spans 16 amino acids. Trimming pared 3 bases from V and 0 bases from J, leaving 18 bases between. CDR3 DNA sequence: TGCAGTGCTAGTGACTTCTTTGGGGGCTCCTCCTACGAGCAGTACTTC. It translates to CSASDFFGGSSYEQYF.

This rearrangement joins TRBV4-1 to TRBJ2-3, with D perhaps matching TRBD1 (6 bases). The CDR3 sequence is 18 residues long. V lost 4 bases and J 1 base, leaving 21 bases between the germline ends. Per the germline V gene, CDR1 is MGHRA and CDR2 is YSYEKL. DNA of the CDR3: TGCGCCAGCAGCCGCACGATCTTGGACAGTGGGGGCACAGATACGCAGTATTTT. Translated, it gives CASSRTILDSGGTDTQYF.